The 24 T cell receptor beta chains below were found in one sample sequenced in a study of T cell responses to AZD1222 COVID-19 vaccine. Generated by immunoSEQ multiplex PCR, the TCRdb table keeps only in-frame clones and is missing some. The table has 120,000 to 150,000 clones, roughly 92% seen once. The sample was peripheral blood, taken 28 days after the second AZD1222 dose. These TCRs come from an adult who received the AZD1222 COVID-19 vaccine.

This chain connects TRBV7-2 to TRBJ2-5, with 8 bases matching TRBD2. The junction had 4 bases not matched to a gene; V was cut back by 1 base and J by 6 bases. Germline loops: CDR1 SGHTA, CDR2 FQGNSA. The CDR3 has 14 amino acids. Here the CDR3 reads CASSLEAGEQTQYF. The CDR3 DNA reads as TGTGCCAGCAGCTTAGAAGCGGGAGAGCAGACCCAGTACTTC.

Here the CDR3 reads CAIRDSTYNEQFF. In DNA, the CDR3 is TGTGCCATCCGGGACAGCACCTACAATGAGCAGTTCTTC. This chain links TRBV10-3 with TRBJ2-1; 7 bases fit TRBD1. Germline V gives CDR1 ENHRY, CDR2 SYGVKD. Germline trimming cut 8 bases from V and 2 bases from J; bases unmatched to any gene: 3. This CDR3 comprises 13 residues.

V and J are TRBV10-3 and TRBJ1-2; possible D gene TRBD1, 5 bases. This CDR3 is 13 amino acids long. Deletions cut 4 bases from V and 4 bases from J, with 10 bases between. Germline-derived CDR1 and CDR2 are ENHRY and SYGVKD. CDR3 amino acids: CAISGGTLYGYTF. The CDR3 nucleotides read TGTGCCATCAGTGGGGGGACCCTCTATGGCTACACCTTC.

The chain joins TRBV5-4 to TRBJ2-7; 7 bases fit TRBD2. Germline loops: CDR1 SGHNT, CDR2 YYREEE (reference sequence). CDR3 length: 17 residues. Trimming took 1 base from V and 0 from J; bases not matched to a gene: 10. DNA for the CDR3: TGTGCCAGCAGCTTGCGCGGGGGACCGCGGTCCTCCTACGAGCAGTACTTC. This encodes CASSLRGGPRSSYEQYF.

J is TRBJ2-7 and V is TRBV12-3 or TRBV12-4; D gene uncertain. The CDR3 extends over 13 amino acids. The V and J ends lost 8 bases and 7 bases respectively, with 18 bases between them. The CDR3: CASGVGTLGEQYF. The CDR3 nucleotides are TGTGCCAGCGGCGTTGGTACCCTTGGTGAGCAGTACTTC.

V is TRBV2 and J is TRBJ1-2; TRBD1 matches at 7 bases. After removal of 6 bases from V and 4 bases from J, the junction contained 8 bases not matched to a gene. This CDR3 contains 14 residues. Germline assignment: CDR1 SNHLY and CDR2 FYNNEI. The CDR3 region is CASRIVTGSYGYTF. The DNA of the CDR3 is TGTGCCAGCAGAATTGTGACAGGGTCCTATGGCTACACCTTC.

The J gene is TRBJ2-3, the V gene TRBV4-2; 14 nucleotides agree with TRBD2. The CDR3 covers 17 residues. The J segment lost 8 bases and the V segment lost 1 base, leaving 8 bases of the junction unmatched. Germline CDR1 reads LGHNA; CDR2 reads YNFKEQ. In nucleotides, the CDR3 is TGTGCCAGCAGCCAAGGACTAGCGGGGGGGCCCGGGAGTACGCAGTATTTT. The encoded protein is CASSQGLAGGPGSTQYF.

The rearrangement uses TRBV15 and TRBJ2-7, with TRBD1 matching 7 bases. The length of the CDR3 is 14 residues. With V trimmed by 4 bases and J by 1 base, 4 bases remained unmatched. The germline V gene encodes CDR1 LNHNV and CDR2 YYDKDF (reference sequence). Written as DNA, the CDR3 is TGTGCCACCAGCACGGCAGGGGGATCCTACGAGCAGTACTTC. Protein sequence: CATSTAGGSYEQYF.

V gene TRBV4-2 combines with J gene TRBJ1-2, with TRBD1 identical over 9 bases. CDR3 length equals 15 residues. J was trimmed by 3 bases and V by 1 base; bases with no gene match: 3. The germline CDR1 and CDR2 sequences are LGHNA and YNFKEQ. The CDR3 DNA sequence: TGTGCCAGCAGCCAAGGGGGACAGGGTGACTATGGCTACACCTTC. It is translated as CASSQGGQGDYGYTF.

V is TRBV7-8 and J is TRBJ2-7; unclear D gene. Germline assignment: CDR1 SGHVS and CDR2 FQNEAQ. CDR3 size: 13 residues. Trimming took off 2 bases at V and 3 bases at J, with 8 bases between the two ends. For the CDR3, the DNA is TGTGCCAGCAGCTTACGGGTCTTCTACGAGCAGTACTTC. Protein sequence: CASSLRVFYEQYF.

The rearrangement joins TRBV14 to TRBJ1-4; D call uncertain. CDR1 is SGHDN, CDR2 FVKESK, per germline. The CDR3 length is 13 residues. V was pared by 1 base and J by 8 bases, with 8 bases between. CDR3 residues: CASSQARGEKLFF. CDR3 coding DNA: TGTGCCAGCAGCCAAGCGCGAGGGGAAAAACTGTTTTTT.

This rearrangement joins TRBV19 to TRBJ2-1, with TRBD2 identical over 9 bases. V lost 3 bases, J lost 3 bases, and 6 bases stayed unmatched. Germline lookup yields CDR1 LNHDA and CDR2 SQIVND (reference sequence). The CDR3 is made up of 16 amino acids. The CDR3, as DNA: TGTGCCAGTAGTATGATAGGGCGGGGGGGCTACAATGAGCAGTTCTTC. Translated: CASSMIGRGGYNEQFF.

V usage is TRBV28 and J usage is TRBJ2-1, with 8 bases that match TRBD1. Per germline, CDR1 MDHEN and CDR2 SYDVKM. The V segment lost 3 bases and the J segment 5 bases; nucleotides outside the gene matches: 9. The CDR3 consists of 16 residues. The CDR3 protein is CASSFRGRGLHNEQFF. The CDR3 nucleotides are TGTGCCAGCAGTTTCAGGGGCAGGGGGCTTCACAATGAGCAGTTCTTC.

Here the CDR3 DNA reads TGTGCCAGCCGGGACGGGACCTACTACGAGCAGTACTTC. It yields the protein CASRDGTYYEQYF. The chain has TRBV3-1 (or the pseudogene TRBV3-2) and TRBJ2-7, with D perhaps assigned TRBD1 or TRBD2 (5 bases each). The V gene's germline CDR1 is LGHDT and CDR2 YNNKEL (reference sequence). This CDR3 has 13 residues. The germline V and J ends were trimmed by 8 bases and 3 bases, with 14 bases remaining between them.

This chain connects TRBV7-2 to TRBJ1-3; perhaps TRBD1 as D (5 bases). From germline, CDR1 is SGHTA and CDR2 FQGNSA. CDR3 length: 14 amino acids. Trimming removed 6 bases at V and 8 bases at J, with 17 bases between. CDR3 region: CASSRIGVRDTIYF. In DNA, the CDR3 is TGTGCCAGCAGTCGCATAGGGGTTCGAGACACCATATATTTT.

CDR3 region: CATSRGGSRETQPQHF. The CDR3 bases are TGTGCCACCAGCAGAGGGGGGTCCAGGGAGACTCAGCCCCAGCATTTT. The chain couples TRBV15 to TRBJ1-5, with D maybe TRBD1 (5 bases). The CDR3 has 16 amino acids. CDR1 and CDR2 from the germline V gene are LNHNV and YYDKDF (reference sequence). V lost 1 base, J lost 6 bases, and 16 bases lay in between.

The genes are TRBV4-2 and TRBJ2-2, with 8 bases aligning to TRBD2. After removal of 1 base from V and 4 bases from J, the junction contained 8 bases not matched to a gene. CDR1 and CDR2 from the germline V gene are LGHNA and YNFKEQ. The CDR3 sequence is 17 residues long. Here the CDR3 reads CASSQVSKRESTGELFF. CDR3 DNA sequence: TGTGCCAGCAGCCAAGTTAGTAAGCGGGAGAGCACCGGGGAGCTGTTTTTT.

The genes are TRBV7-9 and TRBJ1-2; 7 positions agree with TRBD1. The V gene's germline CDR1 is SEHNR and CDR2 FQNEAQ (reference sequence). V was clipped by 3 bases and J by 2 bases; unmatched bases: 0. CDR3 length: 13 residues. This CDR3 is CASSLGQNYGYTF. DNA for the CDR3: TGTGCCAGCAGCTTGGGACAGAACTATGGCTACACCTTC.

V gene TRBV21-1 combines with J gene TRBJ1-6. TRBV21-1 represents a pseudogene. The CDR3 is 17 residues long. CDR3 loop: CASSPGRGEGYNSPLHF. The CDR3 nucleotides read TGTGCCAGCAGCCCAGGTCGGGGCGAGGGCTATAATTCACCCCTCCACTTT.

The rearrangement joins TRBV18 to TRBJ1-1; D uncertain. This CDR3 contains 18 residues. The V end was cut by 4 bases, the J end by 3 bases, with 24 bases between. From germline, CDR1 is KGHSH and CDR2 LQKENI. The CDR3 DNA reads as TGTGCCAGCTCACGACTGGGGAGGGAACCGGGCCCGGACACTGAAGCTTTCTTT. This translates into CASSRLGREPGPDTEAFF.

This clone has more than one count but fewer than ten. The V gene is TRBV9, the J gene TRBJ2-7; the D is unclear. CDR1 and CDR2 (germline): SGDLS, YYNGEE. Between the trimmed V and J ends, which lost 0 bases and 0 bases, there was a span of 7 bases. There are 14 residues in the CDR3. The chain's CDR3 is CASSVDGNSYEQYF. In nucleotides, the CDR3 is TGTGCCAGCAGCGTAGACGGCAACTCCTACGAGCAGTACTTC.

The V gene is TRBV5-1, the J gene TRBJ1-1; the match to TRBD1 covers 8 bases. The CDR3 totals 15 residues. Germline V lookup: CDR1 SGHRS, CDR2 YFSETQ. J was trimmed by 5 bases and V by 5 bases; bases with no gene match: 11. This chain's CDR3 is CASRVGGTGQTEAFF. The DNA for the CDR3 is TGCGCCAGCAGGGTTGGCGGGACAGGCCAGACTGAAGCTTTCTTT.

A remark on this clone: A junction boundary mismatches the germline segment, possibly from a read error. The J gene is TRBJ1-2, the V gene TRBV7-3; TRBD1 matches 8 bases. The CDR3 is 11 amino acids. From germline, CDR1 is SGHTA and CDR2 FQGTGA. The CDR3 spells CASSTGQGPVF. CDR3 nucleotide sequence: TGTGCCAGCAGCACTGGACAGGGACCAGTCTTC.

V and J are TRBV5-6 and TRBJ2-7, with a weak D call TRBD1 (7 bases). Trimming took off 3 bases at V and 11 bases at J, with 15 bases between the two ends. The V gene's germline CDR1 is SGHDT and CDR2 YYEEEE. This CDR3 contains 12 residues. The CDR3 is CASSSGDREEYF. Here the CDR3 DNA reads TGTGCCAGCAGCTCCGGAGACAGGGAGGAGTACTTC.